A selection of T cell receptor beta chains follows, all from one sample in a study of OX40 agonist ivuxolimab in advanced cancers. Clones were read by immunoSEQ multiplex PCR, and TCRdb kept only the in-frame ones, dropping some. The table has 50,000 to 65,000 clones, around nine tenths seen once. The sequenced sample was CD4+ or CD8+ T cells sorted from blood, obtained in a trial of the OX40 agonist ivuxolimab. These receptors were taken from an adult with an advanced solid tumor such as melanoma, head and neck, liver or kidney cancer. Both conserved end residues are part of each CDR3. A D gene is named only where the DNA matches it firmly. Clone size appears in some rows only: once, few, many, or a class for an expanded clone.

TGTGCCTGGAGTAGGTTGGACACTGAAGCTTTCTTT,CAWSRLDTEAFF,NA,NA,TRBV30,TRBJ1-1
TGCGCCAGCAGTGAGGGGGGAACAGATACGCAGTATTTT,CASSEGGTDTQYF,NA,NA,TRBV10-1,TRBJ2-3
TGTGCCTGGAGTGTGGCGGCAGGCATGAACACTGAAGCTTTCTTT,CAWSVAAGMNTEAFF,NA,NA,TRBV30,TRBJ1-1
TGCGCCAGCAGCTTGGGCCCTGAAGCTTTCTTT,CASSLGPEAFF,NA,NA,TRBV5-1,TRBJ1-1
TGTGCCAGCTCCCCCTTTGACCAAAACAATGAGCAGTTCTTC,CASSPFDQNNEQFF,NA,NA,TRBV18,TRBJ2-1
TGTGCCTGCACGAAGTCGGGGTCCGGGGAGCTGTTTTTT,CACTKSGSGELFF,NA,NA,TRBV11-3,TRBJ2-2
TGTGCCAGCAGCTTAAATAGCGGGATCTACGAGCAGTACTTC,CASSLNSGIYEQYF,NA,TRBD2,TRBV7-2,TRBJ2-7
TGCGCCAGCAGCCGGGACTCCCAAGAGACCCAGTACTTC,CASSRDSQETQYF,NA,NA,TRBV4-1,TRBJ2-5
TGTGCCAGCAGCCAAGAACTAGCGGGGTACAATGAGCAGTTCTTC,CASSQELAGYNEQFF,few,TRBD2,TRBV4-2,TRBJ2-1
TGCGCCAGCAGCCAACCCCCCTATGGGACGACGAACACTGAAGCTTTCTTT,CASSQPPYGTTNTEAFF,few,NA,TRBV4-3,TRBJ1-1
TGTGCCACCAGCCCCTTAGTAGGGGACGAGAGCTACGAGCAGTACTTC,CATSPLVGDESYEQYF,few,NA,TRBV15,TRBJ2-7
TGCGCCAGCAGCCAAGGGTTTGGTCCCGGCTACAATGAGCAGTTCTTC,CASSQGFGPGYNEQFF,once,NA,TRBV4-3,TRBJ2-1
TGTGCCACCTCAGAGGGGAGCCAGGGGTTTGCCCAGTACTTC,CATSEGSQGFAQYF,NA,NA,TRBV14,TRBJ2-5
TGTGCCAGTAGTCCGGGAGTAGGGCAGTTCTTC,CASSPGVGQFF,NA,NA,TRBV19,TRBJ2-1
TGCGCCAGCAGCCTCCAGGGTAATAGCGGCTACACCTTC,CASSLQGNSGYTF,NA,NA,TRBV4-1,TRBJ1-2
TGTGCCAGCAGCCCGGGGGGGCGCGAGGATGAGCAGTTCTTC,CASSPGGREDEQFF,NA,TRBD2,TRBV7-6,TRBJ2-1
TGTGCCTGGAGCCTCCAGGTGGACACTGAAGCTTTCTTT,CAWSLQVDTEAFF,NA,NA,TRBV30,TRBJ1-1
TGTGCCAGCACCCAGGGGACAAGGATGTTTTTT,CASTQGTRMFF,NA,NA,TRBV6-5,TRBJ1-4
TGTGCCAGTAGTGTTCAAGCGGGTGGGACAGATACGCAGTATTTT,CASSVQAGGTDTQYF,NA,NA,TRBV19,TRBJ2-3
TGTGCCATCAGTGAGTCGAGGGGGATCAACACTGAAGCTTTCTTT,CAISESRGINTEAFF,NA,NA,TRBV10-3,TRBJ1-1
TGTGCCTGGAGTCCCGCCGGACTAGCGGGAGGGACCGCTGAGCAGTTCTTC,CAWSPAGLAGGTAEQFF,few,TRBD2,TRBV30,TRBJ2-1
TGTGCCAGCTCACCGCGATTTATTACAAGCGGGAGCTCCTACAATGAGCAGTTCTTC,CASSPRFITSGSSYNEQFF,NA,TRBD2,TRBV18,TRBJ2-1
TGTGCCAGCACGGGACTAGCAAACACCGGGGAGCTGTTTTTT,CASTGLANTGELFF,NA,TRBD2,TRBV2,TRBJ2-2
TGCGCCAGCAGCTTAGCGGGAGACTCCTACGAGCAGTACTTC,CASSLAGDSYEQYF,NA,TRBD2,TRBV5-1,TRBJ2-7
TGCAGCCCCCTAGGCGTCGGCACAGATACGCAGTATTTT,CSPLGVGTDTQYF,NA,NA,TRBV29-1,TRBJ2-3
TGCGCCAGCAGACTAGCGGGACAATTCGGGGAGCTGTTTTTT,CASRLAGQFGELFF,NA,TRBD2,TRBV4-3,TRBJ2-2
TGTGCCAGCAGCTTAGCGGTCACTAGCGGGAGTTTCGGGGAGCTGTTTTTT,CASSLAVTSGSFGELFF,NA,TRBD2,TRBV7-9,TRBJ2-2
TGTGCCAGCAGTCCCGGGACAGACTATGGCTACACCTTC,CASSPGTDYGYTF,NA,TRBD1,TRBV28,TRBJ1-2
TGCGCCAGCAGCCGCGGGGTCACAGGGGGCCGAGAGTCAGGGGAGCTGTTTTTT,CASSRGVTGGRESGELFF,once,TRBD1,TRBV4-3,TRBJ2-2
TGTGCCAGCAGCGCGCAGGGTTATGGCTACACCTTC,CASSAQGYGYTF,NA,NA,TRBV9,TRBJ1-2
TGTGCCATCAGTGAGTCGCAGGGGAACACTGAAGCTTTCTTT,CAISESQGNTEAFF,NA,NA,TRBV10-3,TRBJ1-1
TGTGCTAGTGGTTTCATGGAGGAGGGCACCGGGGAGCTGTTTTTT,CASGFMEEGTGELFF,NA,NA,TRBV12-5,TRBJ2-2
TGTGCCAGCAGCACGTCTAGCGGGTTGACCGGGGAGCTGTTTTTT,CASSTSSGLTGELFF,NA,TRBD2,TRBV7-2,TRBJ2-2
TGTGCCAGCACTCTAGGCCCAGATACGCAGTATTTT,CASTLGPDTQYF,NA,NA,TRBV7-9,TRBJ2-3
TGTGCCAGCCAACCACACCCGGGGGTAACTAATGAAAAACTGTTTTTT,CASQPHPGVTNEKLFF,NA,NA,TRBV27,TRBJ1-4
TGTGCCAGCAGTTCTCTGGGGGCGGGGACAGATACGCAGTATTTT,CASSSLGAGTDTQYF,once,NA,TRBV6-5,TRBJ2-3
TGTGCCAGCAGCTATGGACAGGGCGACTATGGCTACACCTTC,CASSYGQGDYGYTF,NA,TRBD1,TRBV7-3,TRBJ1-2
TGCGCCAGCAGCTTGGGGTCAACCTCTGGAAACACCATATATTTT,CASSLGSTSGNTIYF,once,NA,TRBV5-1,TRBJ1-3
TGTGCCAGCAGCACTTACCTAGCGGGAGGAAACTACGAGCAGTACTTC,CASSTYLAGGNYEQYF,NA,TRBD2,TRBV13,TRBJ2-7
TGTGCCGGAACCGCTCGGTCGGGAGTAGGAGAGACCCAGTACTTC,CAGTARSGVGETQYF,once,NA,TRBV30,TRBJ2-5
TGTGCCAGCAGTTCCACCGGAGACACCATATATTTT,CASSSTGDTIYF,few,NA,TRBV27,TRBJ1-3
TGTGCCAGCAGTTTGGACCTAATGATGGGAAACACCATATATTTT,CASSLDLMMGNTIYF,few,NA,TRBV2,TRBJ1-3
TGTGCCAGCAGTTTAGGGGCCGTGACTCGGAGTGAAAAACTGTTTTTT,CASSLGAVTRSEKLFF,NA,NA,TRBV28,TRBJ1-4
TGTGCCAGCAGCTTGGCCAAGAGCTCCTACAATGAGCAGTTCTTC,CASSLAKSSYNEQFF,few,NA,TRBV5-4,TRBJ2-1
TGTGCCAGCAGCTTGGGCCTAGCGGAGGGTCGGGAGACCCAGTACTTC,CASSLGLAEGRETQYF,NA,TRBD2,TRBV5-6,TRBJ2-5
TGTGCCAGCAGTTTATTCGGGAGGAGCTCCTACAATGAGCAGTTCTTC,CASSLFGRSSYNEQFF,NA,TRBD2,TRBV28,TRBJ2-1
TGTGCCAGCAGCCGAACGGTCTCCTACGAGCAGTACTTC,CASSRTVSYEQYF,once,NA,TRBV5-4,TRBJ2-7
TGTGCCAGCAGGAGATCGAGCGGGAGGGCCTACGAGCAGTACTTC,CASRRSSGRAYEQYF,NA,TRBD2,TRBV11-2,TRBJ2-7
TGTGCCAGCAGCCCACTCGTCGGGGGTCGGAACACTGAAGCTTTCTTT,CASSPLVGGRNTEAFF,NA,NA,TRBV5-6,TRBJ1-1
TGTGCCAGGACCGGGACAGGGACCTACAATGAGCAGTTCTTC,CARTGTGTYNEQFF,NA,TRBD1,TRBV27,TRBJ2-1
TGTGCCAGTAGTATAGAGGGCGGGAGTCCCTACAATGAGCAGTTCTTC,CASSIEGGSPYNEQFF,few,TRBD2,TRBV19,TRBJ2-1
TGTGCCTGGAGTTTAGGGGGCCTGGCTAACTATGGCTACACCTTC,CAWSLGGLANYGYTF,few,TRBD1,TRBV30,TRBJ1-2
TGTGCCAGCAGCCCACTAGCGGGAGCTGGCACAGATACGCAGTATTTT,CASSPLAGAGTDTQYF,NA,TRBD2,TRBV7-6,TRBJ2-3